This T cell receptor (beta chain) was identified during a study of CD8 T cells in Susac syndrome. The CDR3 is 15 residues long. The J segment lost 4 bases and the V segment lost 3 bases, leaving 5 bases of the junction unmatched. Patients having Susac syndrome satisfied recently defined diagnostic criteria for definite or probable disease. Reverse transcription of roughly 0.45 to 1 ug RNA was performed with random hexamers. The amplification used immunoSEQ multiplex PCR on TCR beta CDR3; it spanned 54 Vbeta and 13 Jbeta. From the immunoSEQ multiplex PCR reads, TCRdb called clonotypes with MiXCR, one entry per CDR3 protein. The table shows 71,000 or so distinct CDR3 sequences, with 93% occurring only once.

The J gene is TRBJ1-1, the V gene TRBV12-3 or TRBV12-4; the match to TRBD1 covers 10 bases. The sequence was obtained from a human donor with Susac syndrome. The sample was CD4+ T cells from PBMCs. The CDR3 here is CASSLGTGDPTEAFF. The CDR3 region has the DNA TGTGCCAGCAGTTTGGGGACAGGGGACCCCACTGAAGCTTTCTTT.